Listed here are 21 T cell receptor beta chains from one sample, sequenced in a study of liver allograft versus peripheral blood T cells. Study information: Comparative analysis was performed on T cell receptor repertoires from transplanted livers and from recipients' peripheral blood.

Each CDR3 protein gets one entry after TCRdb re-called the reads with MiXCR. The data contain thousands of distinct CDR3 sequences, 15% to 20% of them singletons. These receptors came from a human patient who had a liver transplant. Some of these T cells may belong to the graft donor.

This clonotype ranks as medium-sized. V is TRBV29-1 and J is TRBJ1-4, with D uncertain. The V end lost 3 bases, the J end lost 10 bases, and 9 bases lay between the germline ends. The CDR3 consists of 11 residues. Germline CDR1 reads SQVTM; CDR2 reads ANQGSEA. The CDR3: CSVDVGGKLFF. CDR3 nucleotides: TGCAGCGTTGACGTTGGAGGAAAACTGTTTTTT.

In this sample, this clonotype turned up a few times. The rearrangement joins TRBV7-9 to TRBJ2-2, with unresolved D. With 1 base removed from V and 9 bases from J, the gap between germline ends came to 9 bases. This CDR3 has 13 amino acids. CDR1 is SEHNR and CDR2 is FQNEAQ in the germline V gene (reference sequence). The CDR3 DNA is TGTGCCAGCAGCTTAGGAGTGGACCGGGAGCTGTTTTTT. This sequence encodes CASSLGVDRELFF.

Concerning this clonotype itself: A much larger clone sits a single nucleotide away, making a read error possible. The chain is built from TRBV13 and TRBJ2-7; D might be TRBD2 (6 bases). The CDR3 extends over 15 amino acids. V lost 5 bases and J 4 bases, leaving 18 bases between the germline ends. Germline V gene data show CDR1 as PRHDT and CDR2 as FYEKMQ (reference sequence). In nucleotides, the CDR3 is TGTGCCAGCAGCCGGGGGAGCGGGCGGTGGTACGAGCAGTACTTC. As protein: CASSRGSGRWYEQYF.

As concerns this clonotype: Possible read error: a much larger clone is one base away. This rearrangement joins TRBV5-6 to TRBJ1-2; D is undetermined. The CDR3 loop spans 13 amino acids. Germline lookup yields CDR1 SGHDT and CDR2 YYEEEE. The chain's CDR3 is CTSSLAGNYGYTF. The CDR3 DNA reads TGTACCAGCAGCTTGGCCGGGAACTATGGCTACACCTTC.

This clonotype has ten or more counts. The V and J genes are TRBV6-2 or TRBV6-3 and TRBJ2-7; D ambiguous. The germline V gene has CDR1 MNHEY and CDR2 SVGEGT. The V end lost 8 bases, the J end lost 3 bases, and 5 bases lay between the germline ends. The CDR3 has 10 residues. Here the CDR3 reads CASADYEQYF. The DNA for the CDR3 is TGTGCCAGCGCCGACTACGAGCAGTACTTC.

There are a few counts of this clonotype. The V and J genes are TRBV5-4 and TRBJ1-2, with D unclear. The V end lost 0 bases, the J end lost 2 bases, and 11 bases lay between the germline ends. Germline lookup yields CDR1 SGHNT and CDR2 YYREEE (reference sequence). The CDR3 has 15 residues. The CDR3 region has the DNA TGTGCCAGCAGCTTGGCAAAAGGGTGGAACTATGGCTACACCTTC. This codes for CASSLAKGWNYGYTF.

The V gene is TRBV20-1, the J gene TRBJ2-2; tentatively, D is TRBD1 or TRBD2 (5 bases each). Germline V gene sequence: CDR1 DFQATT, CDR2 SNEGSKA (reference sequence). The V end lost 4 bases, the J end lost 4 bases, and 10 bases lay between the germline ends. The CDR3 sequence is 13 residues long. In DNA, the CDR3 is TGCAGTGCTATTGCAGGGAGCACCGGGGAGCTGTTTTTT. This codes for CSAIAGSTGELFF.

The table lists this clonotype with a few counts. This rearrangement joins TRBV7-9 to TRBJ2-7; D is unclear. The CDR3 extends over 14 amino acids. V was clipped by 1 base and J by 2 bases, with 9 bases between them. CDR1 SEHNR and CDR2 FQNEAQ come from the germline V gene (reference sequence). Written as DNA, the CDR3 is TGTGCCAGCAGCTTAGAAGGGATCGCCTACGAGCAGTACTTC. As protein: CASSLEGIAYEQYF.

This clonotype occurred a few times. V is TRBV7-2 and J is TRBJ1-1, with D uncertain. Germline assignment: CDR1 SGHTA and CDR2 FQGNSA. CDR3 length: 14 amino acids. Trimming pared 6 bases from V and 1 base from J, leaving 12 bases between. The CDR3 DNA reads as TGTGCCAGCAGGCGGTGGGCGGGGAACACTGAAGCTTTCTTT. Its protein is CASRRWAGNTEAFF.

The chain employs TRBV19 and TRBJ1-2; D is unresolved. Germline loops: CDR1 LNHDA, CDR2 SQIVND (reference sequence). V was clipped by 6 bases and J by 4 bases, with 12 bases between them. This CDR3 has 13 amino acids. The CDR3 region has the DNA TGTGCCAGTAGGTCCGGCGGGGTCTATGGCTACACCTTC. The encoded protein is CASRSGGVYGYTF.

Only a few counts were recorded for this clonotype. The V and J genes are TRBV12-3 or TRBV12-4 and TRBJ1-1; D unresolved. The CDR3 runs to 15 residues. V was clipped by 3 bases and J by 7 bases, with 18 bases between them. For the CDR3, the DNA is TGTGCCAGCAGTTTTCCCCCCTCAGTGTCTGTTGAAGCTTTCTTT. Protein: CASSFPPSVSVEAFF.

Details on this clonotype: A clone one base away is much larger, so this may be a read error. The chain uses TRBV19 and TRBJ1-2; TRBD1 matches at 7 bases. V lost 6 bases, J lost 2 bases, and 3 bases stayed unmatched. The germline V gene encodes CDR1 LNHDA and CDR2 SQIVND (reference sequence). There are 13 residues in the CDR3. CDR3 amino acids: CASSQQGNYGYTF. In DNA, the CDR3 is TGTGCCAGTAGCCAACAGGGGAACTATGGCTACACCTTC.

This clonotype has just a few counts. This chain links TRBV7-9 with TRBJ1-4; D unclear. Germline lookup yields CDR1 SEHNR and CDR2 FQNEAQ (reference sequence). Trimming removed 5 bases from V and 4 bases from J, with 14 bases in between. The CDR3 spans 15 residues. The chain's CDR3 is CASSLREGRNEKLFF. Written as DNA, the CDR3 is TGTGCCAGCAGCCTCCGCGAGGGCCGTAATGAAAAACTGTTTTTT.

This clonotype occurred many times. The chain combines TRBV19 with TRBJ1-2; D is ambiguous. The V gene lost 6 bases and the J gene lost 2 bases, with 10 bases spanning the gap. This CDR3 has 13 residues. Germline V lookup: CDR1 LNHDA, CDR2 SQIVND (reference sequence). This chain's CDR3 is CASSQQWNYGYTF. The CDR3 DNA follows: TGTGCCAGTAGCCAACAGTGGAACTATGGCTACACCTTC.

This clonotype was seen ten or more times. The V gene is TRBV7-9, the J gene TRBJ1-6; D unclear. CDR3 length equals 11 residues. Germline CDR1 SEHNR, CDR2 FQNEAQ (reference sequence). Trimming took 6 bases from V and 9 from J, leaving 6 bases between them. The CDR3 loop reads CASSWSSPLHF. The CDR3 nucleotides are TGTGCCAGCAGTTGGAGTTCACCCCTCCACTTT.

This clonotype appeared many times. V is TRBV5-4 and J is TRBJ1-2, with D perhaps matching TRBD1 (6 bases). The length of the CDR3 is 15 residues. Trimming left V 0 bases short and J 3 bases short, with 12 bases between. Germline-derived CDR1 and CDR2 are SGHNT and YYREEE (reference sequence). The CDR3 DNA reads TGTGCCAGCAGCTTGGTGCCAGGGGCGGACTATGGCTACACCTTC. Translated: CASSLVPGADYGYTF.

The chain has TRBV7-2 and TRBJ1-5; 7 nucleotides agree with TRBD1. J lost 0 bases, V lost 1 base, and 3 bases had no gene match. The CDR3 length is 16 residues. Looked up from germline, CDR1 is SGHTA and CDR2 is FQGNSA. The CDR3, as DNA: TGTGCCAGCAGCTTAGGATCAGGGGGTAGCAATCAGCCCCAGCATTTT. Its protein product is CASSLGSGGSNQPQHF.

This clonotype was seen a few times. This chain uses TRBV19 with TRBJ2-3; tentative D call: TRBD2 (7 bases). The CDR3 sequence is 15 residues long. Trimming shortened V by 1 base and J by 11 bases, and 19 bases separated the two germline ends. In germline, CDR1 is LNHDA, CDR2 SQIVND (reference sequence). CDR3: CASSIVAGDLGGQYF. CDR3 nucleotides: TGTGCCAGTAGTATAGTGGCGGGGGACTTAGGGGGGCAGTATTTT.

This clonotype turned up a few times. The chain recombines TRBV12-3 or TRBV12-4 with TRBJ2-7, with D perhaps assigned TRBD1 or TRBD2 (5 bases each). The CDR3 has 16 amino acids. This CDR3 reads CASGLVWAGTSYEQYF. The CDR3 bases are TGTGCTAGTGGCCTGGTATGGGCAGGGACGTCCTACGAGCAGTACTTC.

The chain combines TRBV10-3 with TRBJ2-3; 9 nucleotides align to TRBD2. The CDR3 spans 16 residues. The V segment lost 6 bases and the J segment 0 bases; nucleotides outside the gene matches: 7. CDR1 and CDR2 from the germline V gene are ENHRY and SYGVKD. The CDR3 DNA reads TGTGCCATCAGGGGATTGACTAGCGGTAGCACAGATACGCAGTATTTT. Protein sequence: CAIRGLTSGSTDTQYF.

This clonotype was seen only a few times. The chain employs TRBV25-1 and TRBJ1-1; the D gene is possibly TRBD1 (5 bases). CDR3 length: 16 residues. Germline assignment: CDR1 MGHDK and CDR2 SYGVNS. V gave up 7 bases and J gave up 3 bases, with 21 bases separating them. CDR3 sequence (DNA): TGTGCCAGCAACCGGGGCGTCGGTTACGCGGACACTGAAGCTTTCTTT. Its protein is CASNRGVGYADTEAFF.